The TCR beta chain described here comes from a study of technical replicates of blood from a few donors. This clone was seen only once. The V end lost 2 bases, the J end lost 1 base, and 9 bases lay between the germline ends. Germline CDR1 reads SGHRS; CDR2 reads YFSETQ. The CDR3 covers 14 residues. Some clones are missing from TCRdb's copy, which holds only in-frame ones; the method was immunoSEQ multiplex PCR. The sample includes 75,000 to 95,000 clones, 90% to 96% seen only once; the top ten take roughly 0.39%. The specimen was T cells isolated from PBMCs. The receptor's source is a human donor in good health. The gene calls are TRBV5-1 and TRBJ1-1; D is ambiguous. The CDR3 loop reads CASSFSSENTEAFF. Here the CDR3 DNA reads TGCGCCAGCAGCTTTTCGTCAGAGAACACTGAAGCTTTCTTT.